Detailed here is one T cell receptor (beta chain). Its specificity is not known. In the same sample, other DNA sequences code for this CDR3. Here immunoSEQ multiplex PCR was the method, and the copy in TCRdb shows in-frame clones only, minus some. This table has 25,000 to 35,000 clones, about four fifths appearing once. This sample was included in a study of OX40 agonist ivuxolimab in advanced cancers. Study-level findings and limits: Normalized T-cell clonal expansion was also low in some nonresponders.

The length of the CDR3 is 13 residues. Trimming at V came to 5 bases and at J to 2 bases, leaving 4 bases not matched to a gene. Germline-derived CDR1 and CDR2 are GTSNPN and SVGIG (reference sequence). This sequence joins TRBV30 and TRBJ1-1, with TRBD1 identical over 8 bases. This clonotype originated in an adult with an advanced solid tumor such as melanoma, head and neck, liver or kidney cancer. The material sequenced was CD4+ or CD8+ T cells sorted from blood, taken in a trial of the OX40 agonist ivuxolimab. CDR3 loop: CAWGTGGNTEAFF. DNA for the CDR3: TGTGCCTGGGGCACAGGGGGTAACACTGAAGCTTTCTTT.